Described below is a single TCR beta chain sequence and its context. Its antigen is currently unknown. This specimen comes from a study of OX40 agonist ivuxolimab in advanced cancers. On the study more broadly: At around 83% male, the cohort had a mean age of roughly 60 years, ranging from roughly 20 to 90. Study-level points and caveats: Mean expanded clone counts were higher in CD8+ than CD4+ T cells.

Exclusion of a patient followed from autoimmune disease history or systemic immunosuppression. CDR3 size: 15 residues. Trimming at V came to 1 base and at J to 10 bases, leaving 4 bases not matched to a gene. Germline V CDR1 and CDR2: SGHAT, FQNNGV. Measured with immunoSEQ multiplex PCR; TCRdb has only the in-frame clones, and not every one. Altogether around 41,000 clones are present, roughly 90% being singletons, with the ten largest covering about 0.6%. Specimen: CD4+ or CD8+ T cells sorted from blood, collected in a trial of the OX40 agonist ivuxolimab. The genes are TRBV11-2 and TRBJ2-1; 13 bases align to TRBD2. The clonotype was recovered from an adult with an advanced solid tumor such as melanoma, head and neck, liver or kidney cancer. The DNA for the CDR3 is TGTGCCAGCAGCTTAGCCGGACTAGCGGGGGAGGAGCAGTTCTTC. Its protein is CASSLAGLAGEEQFF.